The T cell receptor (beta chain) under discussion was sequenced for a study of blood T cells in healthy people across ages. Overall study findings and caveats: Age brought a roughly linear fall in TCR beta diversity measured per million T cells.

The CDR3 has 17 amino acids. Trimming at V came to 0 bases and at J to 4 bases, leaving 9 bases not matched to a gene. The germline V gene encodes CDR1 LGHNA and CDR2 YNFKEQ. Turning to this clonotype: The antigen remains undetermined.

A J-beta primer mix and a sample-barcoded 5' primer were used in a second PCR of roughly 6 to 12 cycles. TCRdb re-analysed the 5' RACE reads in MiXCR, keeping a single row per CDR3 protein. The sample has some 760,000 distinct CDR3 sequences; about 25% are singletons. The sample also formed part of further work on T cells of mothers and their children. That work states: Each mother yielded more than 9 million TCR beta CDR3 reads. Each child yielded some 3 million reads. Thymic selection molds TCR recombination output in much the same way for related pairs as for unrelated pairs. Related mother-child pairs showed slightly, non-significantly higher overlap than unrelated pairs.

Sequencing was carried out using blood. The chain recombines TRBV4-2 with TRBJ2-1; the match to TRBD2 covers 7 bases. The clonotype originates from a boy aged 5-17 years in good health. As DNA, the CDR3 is TGTGCCAGCAGCCAAGATTCGGCGGGAGCGTATTACAATGAGCAGTTCTTC. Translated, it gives CASSQDSAGAYYNEQFF.